These 24 T cell receptor beta chains originate from one sample sequenced in a study of blood T cells in healthy people across ages. PCR was performed a second time for about 6 to 11 cycles using a sample-barcoded 5' primer and a J-beta primer mix. TCRdb re-called the 5' RACE reads through MiXCR, storing one row per CDR3 protein. The sample lists hundreds of thousands of distinct CDR3 sequences; roughly 21% were seen once. What was sequenced was blood. All receptors derive from a man aged 65 to 85 in good health.

This clonotype was counted between two and nine times. The chain employs TRBV4-1 and TRBJ2-5, with D possibly called TRBD1 or TRBD2 (6 bases each). Per the germline V gene, CDR1 is MGHRA and CDR2 is YSYEKL. The CDR3 sequence is 16 residues long. The V and J ends lost 4 bases and 1 base respectively, with 16 bases between them. CDR3 sequence reads: CASSREDTGFQETQYF. DNA of the CDR3: TGCGCCAGCAGCCGGGAGGACACAGGGTTCCAAGAGACCCAGTACTTC.

This clonotype was seen many times. V and J are TRBV4-1 and TRBJ1-5; D gene ambiguous. Per the germline V gene, CDR1 is MGHRA and CDR2 is YSYEKL. This CDR3 is 14 amino acids long. V was clipped by 2 bases and J by 7 bases, with 12 bases between them. CDR3 residues: CASSQYSDFQPQHF. The CDR3 coding sequence is TGCGCCAGCAGCCAATACAGCGATTTCCAGCCCCAGCATTTT.

A few counts support this clonotype. The chain recombines TRBV20-1 with TRBJ2-4; 8 nucleotides align to TRBD2. The CDR3 spans 19 residues. Germline V lookup: CDR1 DFQATT, CDR2 SNEGSKA (reference sequence). V shed 0 bases, J shed 2 bases, and the junction held 15 bases outside the gene matches. This CDR3 is CSARDLSRSSGPSKNIQYF. The CDR3, as DNA: TGCAGTGCTAGAGATCTCTCCCGGTCTAGCGGGCCTTCCAAAAACATTCAGTACTTC.

This clonotype was recorded a few times. The rearrangement uses TRBV5-6 and TRBJ1-2, with D perhaps TRBD1 (6 bases). Per the germline V gene, CDR1 is SGHDT and CDR2 is YYEEEE. The CDR3 loop spans 14 amino acids. Trimming pared 1 base from V and 7 bases from J, leaving 14 bases between. In DNA form, the CDR3 reads TGTGCCAGCAGCTTGACTTCAGGGGCCGCTGGCTACACCTTC. It codes for CASSLTSGAAGYTF.

The genes are TRBV28 and TRBJ1-2; 7 bases are shared with TRBD1. The CDR3 is made up of 14 amino acids. CDR1 MDHEN and CDR2 SYDVKM come from the germline V gene. Trimming took 2 bases from V and 7 from J; bases not matched to a gene: 7. In nucleotides, the CDR3 is TGTGCCAGCAGTTTAGAGACAGGGATCGCTGGCTACACCTTC. Translation gives CASSLETGIAGYTF.

This chain links TRBV14 with TRBJ2-1, with D maybe TRBD2 (5 bases). Trimming pared 0 bases from V and 15 bases from J, leaving 21 bases between. CDR3 length: 15 residues. CDR1 is SGHDN, CDR2 FVKESK, per germline. The CDR3 loop is CASSQDDERSQKPFF. In DNA, the CDR3 is TGTGCCAGCAGCCAAGATGACGAGCGGTCACAGAAGCCGTTCTTC.

This clonotype was detected a few times. The chain has TRBV7-9 and TRBJ2-3; D is uncertain. The V and J ends lost 4 bases and 5 bases respectively, with 10 bases between them. This CDR3 spans 13 amino acids. Germline V gene lookup returns CDR1 SEHNR and CDR2 FQNEAQ (reference sequence). CDR3 amino acids: CASSSHNGDTQYF. The CDR3 nucleotides read TGTGCCAGCAGCTCCCACAATGGAGATACGCAGTATTTT.

V gene TRBV9 combines with J gene TRBJ2-1; TRBD2 agrees at 11 bases. With V trimmed by 4 bases and J by 5 bases, 2 bases remained unmatched. The CDR3 totals 14 residues. Germline CDR1 and CDR2: SGDLS and YYNGEE. The chain's CDR3 is CASSQTSGNNEQFF. In DNA form, the CDR3 reads TGTGCCAGCAGCCAGACTAGCGGGAACAATGAGCAGTTCTTC.

Only a few counts were recorded for this clonotype. This chain links TRBV12-3 or TRBV12-4 with TRBJ2-5; 8 bases are shared with TRBD2. Matching the DNA end better, TRBJ2-1 makes the J call doubtful. This CDR3 is 13 amino acids long. The chain's CDR3 is CASSLFSGEEQFF. The CDR3 bases are TGTGCCAGCAGTTTGTTTAGCGGGGAAGAGCAGTTCTTC.

This clonotype has just a few counts. V gene TRBV4-3 combines with J gene TRBJ2-5; TRBD1 matches 7 bases. V trimming: 2 bases; J trimming: 5 bases; junction bases outside the gene matches: 11. This CDR3 contains 16 residues. Germline V gene data show CDR1 as LGHNA and CDR2 as YSLEER. CDR3 sequence: CASSQQTGHKGETQYF. CDR3 coding DNA: TGCGCCAGCAGCCAACAGACAGGGCATAAAGGGGAGACCCAGTACTTC.

This clonotype was seen once. V usage is TRBV5-1 and J usage is TRBJ2-5; possible D gene TRBD1, 6 bases. Germline lookup yields CDR1 SGHRS and CDR2 YFSETQ. There are 14 residues in the CDR3. V was shortened by 5 bases and J by 6 bases, with 17 bases between the two germline ends. This CDR3 is CASSFETGRQTQYF. As DNA, the CDR3 is TGCGCCAGCAGTTTCGAGACAGGCAGGCAGACCCAGTACTTC.

V and J are TRBV6-5 and TRBJ2-6; 10 bases are a match to TRBD1. CDR3 length equals 16 residues. After removal of 5 bases from V and 0 bases from J, the junction contained 1 base not matched to a gene. Germline CDR1 MNHEY, CDR2 SVGAGI. The CDR3 reads CASSRDRGSGANVLTF. The CDR3 coding sequence is TGTGCCAGCAGTAGGGACAGGGGCTCTGGGGCCAACGTCCTGACTTTC.

The chain couples TRBV24-1 to TRBJ2-5; maybe TRBD2 (5 bases). The J call may be faulty, since TRBJ2-1 better matches the DNA end. The CDR3 contains 18 residues. From germline, CDR1 is KGHDR and CDR2 SFDVKD. The CDR3 DNA follows: TGTGCCACCAGTGATAAGAGCGTGGGAGCAGCGGCATTTGATGAGCAGTTCTTC. Its protein is CATSDKSVGAAAFDEQFF.

This clonotype occurred a few times. The CDR3 DNA reads as TGTGCCAGTAGTAAAGGGTTGGACGAGCAGTACTTC. Translated, it gives CASSKGLDEQYF. This sequence joins TRBV19 and TRBJ2-5, with D hard to call. The closer fit of TRBJ2-7 to the DNA end suggests the J call may be wrong. CDR1 and CDR2 (germline): LNHDA, SQIVND (reference sequence). The CDR3 consists of 12 residues.

This rearrangement joins TRBV20-1 to TRBJ2-1; D perhaps matches TRBD2 (6 bases). Germline values: CDR1 DFQATT, CDR2 SNEGSKA (reference sequence). The CDR3 contains 15 residues. V was clipped by 2 bases and J by 3 bases, with 14 bases between them. Here the CDR3 reads CSARFRQGGYNEQFF. The CDR3 region has the DNA TGCAGTGCTAGATTCAGGCAGGGAGGCTACAATGAGCAGTTCTTC.

The chain uses TRBV20-1 and TRBJ2-1; a weak D match, TRBD2 (6 bases). CDR3 length: 16 residues. Trimming removed 6 bases at V and 0 bases at J, with 18 bases between. Germline CDR1 DFQATT, CDR2 SNEGSKA (reference sequence). The CDR3 region has the DNA TGCAGTGCCAGTGTTCTGCGGGGTAGCTCCTACAATGAGCAGTTCTTC. It encodes CSASVLRGSSYNEQFF.

This clonotype has ten or more counts. The J gene is TRBJ2-1, the V gene TRBV11-2; TRBD2 matches 8 bases. Losses at the gene ends were 5 bases for V and 6 bases for J; bases not matched to a gene: 9. The germline CDR1 and CDR2 sequences are SGHAT and FQNNGV. The CDR3 spans 15 residues. CDR3 amino acids: CASSRPGTRGNEQFF. CDR3 coding DNA: TGTGCCAGCAGCCGCCCCGGGACTAGAGGCAATGAGCAGTTCTTC.

This clonotype was seen ten or more times. Mismatch with germline at one junction end may stem from a read error. The gene calls are TRBV11-2 and TRBJ2-3, with D possibly being TRBD2 (5 bases). The germline V gene has CDR1 SGHAT and CDR2 FQNNGV. The CDR3 sequence is 16 residues long. The CDR3 reads CASSLVAGGGTDTQYF. The CDR3 DNA reads TGCGCCAGCAGCTTGGTGGCAGGAGGAGGCACAGATACGCAGTATTTT.

The chain uses TRBV11-2 and TRBJ2-3; the match to TRBD2 covers 7 bases. Germline assignment: CDR1 SGHAT and CDR2 FQNNGV. The CDR3 runs 15 residues. Trimming at V came to 0 bases and at J to 3 bases, leaving 3 bases not matched to a gene. The CDR3 bases are TGTGCCAGCAGCTTAGATCTCGGGGGGACAGATACGCAGTATTTT. Translation gives CASSLDLGGTDTQYF.

This clonotype was recorded a few times. The chain recombines TRBV25-1 with TRBJ2-5; D is ambiguous. This CDR3 region has 11 residues. Between the trimmed V and J ends, which lost 3 bases and 11 bases, there was a span of 10 bases. Per the germline V gene, CDR1 is MGHDK and CDR2 is SYGVNS. CDR3 nucleotides: TGTGCCAGCAGTGACTACCACGGGCAGTACTTC. Encoded protein: CASSDYHGQYF. The full variable domain, rest sourced from reference TRBV25-1 and TRBJ2-5, is EADIYQTPRYLVIGTGKKITLECSQTMGHDKMYWYQQDPGMELHLIHYSYGVNSTEKGDLSSESTVSRIRTEHFPLTLESARPSHTSQYLCASSDYHGQYFGPGTRLLVL.

This chain links TRBV20-1 with TRBJ1-5; 7 bases fit TRBD1. CDR1 and CDR2 (germline): DFQATT, SNEGSKA (reference sequence). V lost 0 bases, J lost 4 bases, and 9 bases stayed unmatched. The CDR3 loop spans 16 amino acids. As DNA, the CDR3 is TGCAGTGCTAGAGATCGAACAGGGGCTCCTAATCAGCCCCAGCATTTT. Protein product: CSARDRTGAPNQPQHF.

V is TRBV20-1 and J is TRBJ2-5, with D perhaps given as TRBD1 or TRBD2 (6 bases each). The J call may be wrong; the DNA end is better matched by TRBJ2-7. Per germline, CDR1 DFQATT and CDR2 SNEGSKA (reference sequence). The CDR3 runs to 13 residues. The CDR3 DNA reads as TGCAGTGCTCCTGGTGGAGGGGGATACGAGCAGTACTTC. This sequence encodes CSAPGGGGYEQYF.

This rearrangement joins TRBV20-1 to TRBJ2-5; D perhaps matches TRBD1 (6 bases). TRBJ2-1 matches the DNA end more closely, so the J call is doubtful. This CDR3 spans 14 amino acids. Per germline, CDR1 DFQATT and CDR2 SNEGSKA (reference sequence). The CDR3 region is CSARDRLGGFEQFF. For the CDR3, the DNA is TGCAGTGCTAGAGACCGGTTAGGGGGTTTTGAGCAGTTCTTC.

The J gene is TRBJ2-3, the V gene TRBV2; 8 nucleotides line up with TRBD2. The V segment lost 2 bases and the J segment 2 bases; nucleotides outside the gene matches: 15. Germline CDR1 and CDR2: SNHLY and FYNNEI. The CDR3 consists of 19 residues. The DNA for the CDR3 is TGTGCCAGCAGTGAAAACGCACTAGCGGTGGGACTAAACACAGATACGCAGTATTTT. Translating gives CASSENALAVGLNTDTQYF.